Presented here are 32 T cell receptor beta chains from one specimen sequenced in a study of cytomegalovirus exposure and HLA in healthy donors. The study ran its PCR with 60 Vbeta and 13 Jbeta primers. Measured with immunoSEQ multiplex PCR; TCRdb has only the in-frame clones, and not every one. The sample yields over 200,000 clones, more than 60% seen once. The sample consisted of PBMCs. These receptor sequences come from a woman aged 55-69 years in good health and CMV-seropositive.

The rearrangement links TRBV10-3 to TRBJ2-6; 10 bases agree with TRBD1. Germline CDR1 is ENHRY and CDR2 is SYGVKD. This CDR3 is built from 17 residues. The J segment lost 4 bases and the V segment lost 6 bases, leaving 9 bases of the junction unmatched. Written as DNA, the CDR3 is TGTGCCATCAGCGACGGGACAGGGGTGCGGGGGGCCAACGTCCTGACTTTC. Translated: CAISDGTGVRGANVLTF.

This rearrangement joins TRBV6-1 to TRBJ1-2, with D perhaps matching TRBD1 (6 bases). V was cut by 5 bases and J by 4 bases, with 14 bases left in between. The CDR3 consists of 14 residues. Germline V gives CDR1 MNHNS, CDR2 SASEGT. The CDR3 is CASSQRGLSYGYTF. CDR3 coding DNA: TGTGCCAGCAGTCAGCGGGGGCTAAGCTATGGCTACACCTTC.

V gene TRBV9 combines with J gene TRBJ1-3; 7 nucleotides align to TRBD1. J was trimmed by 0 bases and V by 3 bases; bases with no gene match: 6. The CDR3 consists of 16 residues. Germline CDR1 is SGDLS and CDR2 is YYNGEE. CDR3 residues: CASSDTGAYSGNTIYF. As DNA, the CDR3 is TGTGCCAGCAGCGATACAGGGGCATACTCTGGAAACACCATATATTTT. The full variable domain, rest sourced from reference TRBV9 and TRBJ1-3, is DSGVTQTPKHLITATGQRVTLRCSPRSGDLSVYWYQQSLDQGLQFLIQYYNGEERAKGNILERFSAQQFPDLHSELNLSSLELGDSALYFCASSDTGAYSGNTIYFGEGSWLTVV.

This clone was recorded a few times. DNA for the CDR3: TGCAGCGTTGGATCAGGGGGCCTCGGAAACATTCAGTACTTC. It yields the protein CSVGSGGLGNIQYF. This rearrangement joins TRBV29-1 to TRBJ2-4; TRBD1 aligns across 8 bases. This CDR3 has 14 amino acids. The V segment lost 4 bases and the J segment 6 bases; nucleotides outside the gene matches: 8. Germline CDR1 reads SQVTM; CDR2 reads ANQGSEA.

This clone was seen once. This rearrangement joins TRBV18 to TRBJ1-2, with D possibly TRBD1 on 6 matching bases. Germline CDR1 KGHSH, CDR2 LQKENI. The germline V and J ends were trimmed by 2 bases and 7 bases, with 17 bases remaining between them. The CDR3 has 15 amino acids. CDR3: CASSPILRTAFGYTF. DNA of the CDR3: TGTGCCAGCTCACCAATCCTCCGGACAGCCTTTGGCTACACCTTC.

In DNA form, the CDR3 reads TGCGCCAGCAGCCGAGACAGGGGATTAACTGAAGCTTTCTTT. This sequence encodes CASSRDRGLTEAFF. The gene calls are TRBV4-1 and TRBJ1-1; TRBD1 aligns across 8 bases. The CDR3 covers 14 residues. After removal of 4 bases from V and 5 bases from J, the junction contained 6 bases not matched to a gene. Germline values: CDR1 MGHRA, CDR2 YSYEKL.

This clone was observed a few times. The CDR3 DNA reads as TGTGCCAGCAGTGAAGGGTACAGCTCTGGAAACACCATATATTTT. It codes for CASSEGYSSGNTIYF. The chain uses TRBV25-1 and TRBJ1-3; D not resolved. Germline V gives CDR1 MGHDK, CDR2 SYGVNS. V was clipped by 2 bases and J by 0 bases, with 8 bases between them. This CDR3 is built from 15 residues.

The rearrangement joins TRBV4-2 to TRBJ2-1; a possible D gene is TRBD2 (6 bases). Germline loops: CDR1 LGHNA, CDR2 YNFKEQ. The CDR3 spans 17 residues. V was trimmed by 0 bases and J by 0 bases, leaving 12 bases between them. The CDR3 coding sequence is TGTGCCAGCAGCCAAGAGGGGACTGCTAGCTCCTACAATGAGCAGTTCTTC. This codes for CASSQEGTASSYNEQFF.

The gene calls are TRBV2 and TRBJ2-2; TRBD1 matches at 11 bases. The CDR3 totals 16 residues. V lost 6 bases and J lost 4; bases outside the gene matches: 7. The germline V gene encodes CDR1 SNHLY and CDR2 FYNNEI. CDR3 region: CASREPGTGGTGELFF. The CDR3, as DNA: TGTGCCAGCAGGGAACCCGGGACAGGGGGCACCGGGGAGCTGTTTTTT.

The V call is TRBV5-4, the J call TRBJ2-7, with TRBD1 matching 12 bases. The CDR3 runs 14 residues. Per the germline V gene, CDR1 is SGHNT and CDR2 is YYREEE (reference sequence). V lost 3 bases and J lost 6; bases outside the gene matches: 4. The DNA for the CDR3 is TGTGCCAGCAGCTCCCGGGACAGGGGGCTCGAGCAGTACTTC. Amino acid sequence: CASSSRDRGLEQYF.

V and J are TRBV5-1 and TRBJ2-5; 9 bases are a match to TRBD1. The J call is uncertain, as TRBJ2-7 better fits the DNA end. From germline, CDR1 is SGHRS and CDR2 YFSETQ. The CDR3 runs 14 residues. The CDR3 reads CASSLSGQGYEQYF. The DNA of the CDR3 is TGCGCCAGCAGCTTATCGGGACAGGGCTACGAGCAGTACTTC.

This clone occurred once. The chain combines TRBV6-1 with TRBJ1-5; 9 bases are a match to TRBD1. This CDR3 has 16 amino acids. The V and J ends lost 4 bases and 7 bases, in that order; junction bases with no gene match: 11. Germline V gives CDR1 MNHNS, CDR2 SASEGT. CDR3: CASSAPGTGHGQPQHF. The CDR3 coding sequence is TGTGCCAGCAGTGCCCCCGGGACAGGGCATGGCCAGCCCCAGCATTTT.

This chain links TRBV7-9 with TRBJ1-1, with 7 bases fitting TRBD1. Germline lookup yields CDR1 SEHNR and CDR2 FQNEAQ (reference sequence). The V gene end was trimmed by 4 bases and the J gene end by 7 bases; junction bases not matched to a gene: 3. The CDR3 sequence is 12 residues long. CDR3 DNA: TGTGCCAGCAGCTCCCGGACAGGTGAAGCTTTCTTT. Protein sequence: CASSSRTGEAFF. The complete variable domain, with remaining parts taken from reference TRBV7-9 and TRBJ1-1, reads DTGVSQNPRHKITKRGQNVTFRCDPISEHNRLYWYRQTLGQGPEFLTYFQNEAQLEKSRLLSDRFSAERPKGSFSTLEIQRTEQGDSAMYLCASSSRTGEAFFGQGTRLTVV.

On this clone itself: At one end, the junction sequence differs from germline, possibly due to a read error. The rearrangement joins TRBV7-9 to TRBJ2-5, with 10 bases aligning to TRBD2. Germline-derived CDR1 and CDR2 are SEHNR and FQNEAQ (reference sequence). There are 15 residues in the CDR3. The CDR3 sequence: CSSSAQGLAMGTQYF. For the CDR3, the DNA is TGTTCCAGCAGCGCGCAGGGACTAGCGATGGGGACCCAGTACTTC.

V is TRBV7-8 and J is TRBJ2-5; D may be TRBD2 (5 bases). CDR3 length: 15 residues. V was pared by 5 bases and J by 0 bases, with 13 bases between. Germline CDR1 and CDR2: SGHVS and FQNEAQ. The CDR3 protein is CASSTLAADQETQYF. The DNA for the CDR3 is TGTGCCAGCAGCACCCTTGCAGCGGACCAAGAGACCCAGTACTTC.

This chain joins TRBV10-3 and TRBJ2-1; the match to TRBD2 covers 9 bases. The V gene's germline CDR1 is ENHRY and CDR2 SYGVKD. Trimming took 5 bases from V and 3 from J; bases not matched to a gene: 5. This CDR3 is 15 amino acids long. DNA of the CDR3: TGTGCCATCAGTAATAGCGGGGGCATCTACAATGAGCAGTTCTTC. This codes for CAISNSGGIYNEQFF.

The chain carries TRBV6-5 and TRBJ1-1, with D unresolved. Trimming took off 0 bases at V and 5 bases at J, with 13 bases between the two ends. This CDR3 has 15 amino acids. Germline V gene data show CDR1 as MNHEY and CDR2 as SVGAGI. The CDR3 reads CASSYSGVRRTEAFF. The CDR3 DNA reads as TGTGCCAGCAGTTACTCCGGGGTAAGGCGGACTGAAGCTTTCTTT.

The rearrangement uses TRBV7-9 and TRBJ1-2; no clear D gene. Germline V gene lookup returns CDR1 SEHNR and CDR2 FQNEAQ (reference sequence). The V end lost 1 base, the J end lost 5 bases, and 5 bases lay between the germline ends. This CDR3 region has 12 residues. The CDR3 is CASSLDIYGYTF. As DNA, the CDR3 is TGTGCCAGCAGCTTAGACATATATGGCTACACCTTC.

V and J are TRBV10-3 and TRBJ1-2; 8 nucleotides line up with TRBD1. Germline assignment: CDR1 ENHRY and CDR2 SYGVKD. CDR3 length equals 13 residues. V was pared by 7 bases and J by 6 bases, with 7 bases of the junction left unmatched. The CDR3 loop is CAITADRDNGYTF. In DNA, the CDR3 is TGTGCCATCACCGCGGACAGGGACAATGGCTACACCTTC.

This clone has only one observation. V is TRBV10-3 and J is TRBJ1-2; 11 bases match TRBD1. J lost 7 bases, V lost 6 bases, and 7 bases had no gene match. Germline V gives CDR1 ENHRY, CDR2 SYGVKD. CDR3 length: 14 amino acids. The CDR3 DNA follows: TGTGCCATCAGGAGGGGACAGGGGGATGGTGGCTACACCTTC. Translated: CAIRRGQGDGGYTF.

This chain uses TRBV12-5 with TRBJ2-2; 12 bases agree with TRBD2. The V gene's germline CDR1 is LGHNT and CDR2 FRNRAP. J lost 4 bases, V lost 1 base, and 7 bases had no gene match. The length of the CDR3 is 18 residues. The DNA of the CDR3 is TGTGCTAGTGGTTTGGGACTAGCGGGGGCGGGGGGCACCGGGGAGCTGTTTTTT. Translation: CASGLGLAGAGGTGELFF.

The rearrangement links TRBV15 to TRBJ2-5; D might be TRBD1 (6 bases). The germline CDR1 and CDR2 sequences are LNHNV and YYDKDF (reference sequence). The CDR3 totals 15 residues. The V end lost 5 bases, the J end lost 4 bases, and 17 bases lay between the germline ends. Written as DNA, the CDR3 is TGTGCCACCAGCCGACTGACAGGCATAGGAGAGACCCAGTACTTC. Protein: CATSRLTGIGETQYF.

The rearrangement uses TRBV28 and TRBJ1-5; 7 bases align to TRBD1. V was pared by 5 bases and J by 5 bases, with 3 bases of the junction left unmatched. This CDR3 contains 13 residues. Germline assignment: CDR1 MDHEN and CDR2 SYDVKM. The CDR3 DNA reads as TGTGCCAGCAGTCCCGGGACAGATCAGCCCCAGCATTTT. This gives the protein CASSPGTDQPQHF.

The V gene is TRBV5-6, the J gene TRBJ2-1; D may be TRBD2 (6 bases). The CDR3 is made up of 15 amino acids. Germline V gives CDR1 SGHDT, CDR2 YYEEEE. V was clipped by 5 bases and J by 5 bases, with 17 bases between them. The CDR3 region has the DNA TGTGCCAGCAGTCCGGGGACTGCGGGGCACAATGAGCAGTTCTTC. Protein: CASSPGTAGHNEQFF.

The CDR3, as DNA: TGTGCCAGCTCACCGACGAGGACAGGGCTTGACTATGGCTACACCTTC. It specifies CASSPTRTGLDYGYTF. The chain uses TRBV18 and TRBJ1-2, with TRBD1 matching 8 bases. Germline CDR1 and CDR2: KGHSH and LQKENI. The CDR3 is 16 residues long. Trimming cost V 3 bases and J 3 bases; bases outside gene matches: 9.

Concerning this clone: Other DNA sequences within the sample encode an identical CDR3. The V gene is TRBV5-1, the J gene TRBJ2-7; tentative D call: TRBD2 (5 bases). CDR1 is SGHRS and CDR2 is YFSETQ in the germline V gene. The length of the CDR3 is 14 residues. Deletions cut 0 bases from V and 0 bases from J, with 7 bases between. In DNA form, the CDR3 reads TGCGCCAGCAGCTTGGCGGGGAGCTCCTACGAGCAGTACTTC. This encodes CASSLAGSSYEQYF.

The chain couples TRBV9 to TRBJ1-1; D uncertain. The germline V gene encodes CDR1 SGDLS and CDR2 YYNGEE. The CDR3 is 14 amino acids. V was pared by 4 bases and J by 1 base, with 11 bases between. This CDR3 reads CASSSGRENTEAFF. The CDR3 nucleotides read TGTGCCAGCAGCTCAGGACGGGAGAACACTGAAGCTTTCTTT.

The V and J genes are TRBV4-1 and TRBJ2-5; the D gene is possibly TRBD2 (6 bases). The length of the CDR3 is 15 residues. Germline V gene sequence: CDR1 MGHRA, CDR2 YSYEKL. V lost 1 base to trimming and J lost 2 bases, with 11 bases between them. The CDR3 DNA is TGCGCCAGCAGCCAAGTAGCGGTGAGGCAAGAGACCCAGTACTTC. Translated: CASSQVAVRQETQYF.

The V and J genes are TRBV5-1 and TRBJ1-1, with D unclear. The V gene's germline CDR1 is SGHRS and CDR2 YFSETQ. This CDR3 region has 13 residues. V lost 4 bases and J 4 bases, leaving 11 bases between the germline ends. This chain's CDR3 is CASSPGRATEAFF. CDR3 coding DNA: TGCGCCAGCAGCCCCGGGCGGGCCACTGAAGCTTTCTTT.

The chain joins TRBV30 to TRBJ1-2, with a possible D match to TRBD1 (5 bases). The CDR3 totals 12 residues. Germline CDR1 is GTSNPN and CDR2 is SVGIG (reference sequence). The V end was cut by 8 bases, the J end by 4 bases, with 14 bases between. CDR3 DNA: TGTGCCGGCAATCTGGGACTCTATGGCTACACCTTC. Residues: CAGNLGLYGYTF.

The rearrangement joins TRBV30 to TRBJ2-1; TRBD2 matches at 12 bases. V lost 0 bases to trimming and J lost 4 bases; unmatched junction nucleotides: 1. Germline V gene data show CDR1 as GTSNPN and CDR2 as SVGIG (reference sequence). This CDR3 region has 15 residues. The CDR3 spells CAWSVTSGRYNEQFF. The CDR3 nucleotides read TGTGCCTGGAGTGTAACTAGCGGGAGGTACAATGAGCAGTTCTTC.

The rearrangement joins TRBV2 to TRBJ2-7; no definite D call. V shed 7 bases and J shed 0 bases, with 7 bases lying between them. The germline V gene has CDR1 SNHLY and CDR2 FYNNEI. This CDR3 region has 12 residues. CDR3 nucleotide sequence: TGTGCCAGCAAGGCGGACTCCTACGAGCAGTACTTC. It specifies CASKADSYEQYF.